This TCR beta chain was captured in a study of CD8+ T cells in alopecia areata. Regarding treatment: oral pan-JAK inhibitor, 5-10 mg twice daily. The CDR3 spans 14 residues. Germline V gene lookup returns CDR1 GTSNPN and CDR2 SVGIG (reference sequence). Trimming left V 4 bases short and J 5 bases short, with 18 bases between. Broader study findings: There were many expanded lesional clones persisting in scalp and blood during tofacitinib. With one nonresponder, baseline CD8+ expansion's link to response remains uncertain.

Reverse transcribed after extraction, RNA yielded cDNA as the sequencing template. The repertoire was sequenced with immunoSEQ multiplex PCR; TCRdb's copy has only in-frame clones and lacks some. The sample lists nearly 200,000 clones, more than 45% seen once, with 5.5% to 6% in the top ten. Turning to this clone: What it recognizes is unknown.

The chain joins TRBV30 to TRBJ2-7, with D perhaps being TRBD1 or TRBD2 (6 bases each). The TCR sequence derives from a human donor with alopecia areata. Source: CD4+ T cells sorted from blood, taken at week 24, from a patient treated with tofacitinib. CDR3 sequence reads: CAWTTGGGAHEQYF. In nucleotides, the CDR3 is TGTGCCTGGACTACCGGAGGGGGTGCCCACGAGCAGTACTTC.